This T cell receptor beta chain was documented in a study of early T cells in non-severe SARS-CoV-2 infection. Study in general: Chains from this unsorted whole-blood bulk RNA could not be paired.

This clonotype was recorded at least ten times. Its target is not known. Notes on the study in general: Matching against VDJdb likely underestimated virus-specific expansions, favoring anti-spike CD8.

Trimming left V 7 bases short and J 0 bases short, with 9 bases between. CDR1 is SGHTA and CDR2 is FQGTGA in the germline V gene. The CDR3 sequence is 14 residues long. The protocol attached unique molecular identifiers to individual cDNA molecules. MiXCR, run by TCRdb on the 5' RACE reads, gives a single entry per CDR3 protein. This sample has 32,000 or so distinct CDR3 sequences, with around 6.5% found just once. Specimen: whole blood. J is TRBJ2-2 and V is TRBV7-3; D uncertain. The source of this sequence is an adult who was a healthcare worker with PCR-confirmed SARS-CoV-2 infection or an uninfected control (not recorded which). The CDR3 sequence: CASMRQPNTGELFF. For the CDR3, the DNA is TGTGCCAGCATGAGACAACCGAACACCGGGGAGCTGTTTTTT.